This TCR beta chain stems from a study of T-cell memory formation after mild COVID-19. The germline V gene has CDR1 SNHLY and CDR2 FYNNEI. The CDR3 has 16 amino acids. Trimming at V came to 2 bases and at J to 4 bases, leaving 3 bases not matched to a gene. This clonotype was found many times. Amplification by 5'RACE using constant-segment primers produced TCR alpha and TCR beta cDNA libraries that carried sample barcodes and UMIs. TCRdb re-called the 5' RACE reads with MiXCR, one entry per CDR3 protein. Of 500,000 to 600,000 distinct CDR3 sequences in the sample, about a sixth were seen once. The sequencing sample was made of PBMCs or a T cell subset sorted from them (not recorded which). V gene TRBV2 combines with J gene TRBJ2-3, with 13 positions matching TRBD2. This receptor was taken from an adult woman who had mild COVID-19 (a few samples of this study predate the infection). Cell type and time point are not known. CDR3 region: CASSESTSGGADTQYF. DNA for the CDR3: TGTGCCAGCAGTGAATCTACTAGCGGGGGGGCAGATACGCAGTATTTT. Supplemented by reference TRBV2 and TRBJ2-3, the full variable domain reads EPEVTQTPSHQVTQMGQEVILRCVPISNHLYFYWYRQILGQKVEFLVSFYNNEISEKSEIFDDQFSVERPDGSNFTLKIRSTKLEDSAMYFCASSESTSGGADTQYFGPGTRLTVL.